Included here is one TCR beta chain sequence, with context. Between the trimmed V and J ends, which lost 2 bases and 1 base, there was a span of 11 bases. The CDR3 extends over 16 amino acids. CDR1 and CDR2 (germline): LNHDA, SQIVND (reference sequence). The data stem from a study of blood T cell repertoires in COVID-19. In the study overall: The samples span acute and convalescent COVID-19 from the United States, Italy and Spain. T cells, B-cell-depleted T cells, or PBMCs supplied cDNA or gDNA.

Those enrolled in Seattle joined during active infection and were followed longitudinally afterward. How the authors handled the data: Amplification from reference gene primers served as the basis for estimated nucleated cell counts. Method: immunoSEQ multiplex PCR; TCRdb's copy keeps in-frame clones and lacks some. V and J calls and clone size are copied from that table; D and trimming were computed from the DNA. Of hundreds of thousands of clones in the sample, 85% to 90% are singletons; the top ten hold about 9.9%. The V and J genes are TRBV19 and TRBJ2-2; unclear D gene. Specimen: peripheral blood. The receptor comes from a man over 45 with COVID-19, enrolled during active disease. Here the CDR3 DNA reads TGTGCCAGTAGTATAATCCTAGTCCGGAACACCGGGGAGCTGTTTTTT. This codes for CASSIILVRNTGELFF.